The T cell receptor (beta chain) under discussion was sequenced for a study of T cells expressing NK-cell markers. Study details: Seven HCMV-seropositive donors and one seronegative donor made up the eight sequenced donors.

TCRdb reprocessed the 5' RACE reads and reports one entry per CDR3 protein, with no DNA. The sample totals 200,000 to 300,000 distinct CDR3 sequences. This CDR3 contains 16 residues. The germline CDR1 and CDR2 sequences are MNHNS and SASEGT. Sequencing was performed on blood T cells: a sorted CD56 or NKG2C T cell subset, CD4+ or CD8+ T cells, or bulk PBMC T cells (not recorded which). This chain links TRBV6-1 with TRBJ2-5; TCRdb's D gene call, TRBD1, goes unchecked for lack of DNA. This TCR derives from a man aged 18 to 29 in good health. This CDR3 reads CASSTLRQGARETQYF.